The 27 T cell receptor beta chains below come from one sample, sequenced in a study of shared clonotypes between healthy human individuals. TCRdb's copy holds only in-frame clones and misses some; the assay was immunoSEQ multiplex PCR. The table has 950,000 to 1,300,000 clones, 75% seen once; the top ten hold about 1.5%. Sequencing was performed on memory CD4+ T cells sorted from blood. Specified subset: CD45RA-negative fraction. The receptors come from a man aged 18 to 30 in good health.

V is TRBV6-1 and J is TRBJ2-1, with 14 bases that match TRBD2. The germline V gene encodes CDR1 MNHNS and CDR2 SASEGT. The junction had 5 bases not matched to a gene; V was cut back by 6 bases and J by 10 bases. The length of the CDR3 is 14 residues. The CDR3 bases are TGTGCCAGCAGGCCGGGGACTAGCGGGGGCGAGCAGTTCTTC. Translating it yields CASRPGTSGGEQFF.

This clone has a handful of counts. The gene calls are TRBV5-1 and TRBJ2-3, with unresolved D. With 5 bases removed from V and 5 bases from J, the gap between germline ends came to 15 bases. Looked up from germline, CDR1 is SGHRS and CDR2 is YFSETQ. The CDR3 has 14 residues. Here the CDR3 reads CASRLANDGDTQYF. CDR3 bases: TGCGCCAGCAGGCTTGCGAACGATGGAGATACGCAGTATTTT. The whole variable domain, remainder taken from reference TRBV5-1 and TRBJ2-3, is KAGVTQTPRYLIKTRGQQVTLSCSPISGHRSVSWYQQTPGQGLQFLFEYFSETQRNKGNFPGRFSGRQFSNSRSEMNVSTLELGDSALYLCASRLANDGDTQYFGPGTRLTVL.

The chain carries TRBV4-2 and TRBJ1-6; no definite D call. The CDR3 runs 13 residues. The V gene's germline CDR1 is LGHNA and CDR2 YNFKEQ. V was trimmed by 0 bases and J by 9 bases, leaving 6 bases between them. As DNA, the CDR3 is TGTGCCAGCAGCCAAGATCTGGGTTCACCCCTCCACTTT. As protein: CASSQDLGSPLHF.

J is TRBJ1-2 and V is TRBV5-1; a possible D gene is TRBD1 (5 bases). V was shortened by 5 bases and J by 9 bases, with 17 bases between the two germline ends. This CDR3 contains 13 residues. Germline CDR1 SGHRS, CDR2 YFSETQ. CDR3 coding DNA: TGCGCCAGCAGTAAGGGGTTCGGGACGAGCTACACCTTC. Encoded protein: CASSKGFGTSYTF. The whole variable domain, remainder taken from reference TRBV5-1 and TRBJ1-2, is KAGVTQTPRYLIKTRGQQVTLSCSPISGHRSVSWYQQTPGQGLQFLFEYFSETQRNKGNFPGRFSGRQFSNSRSEMNVSTLELGDSALYLCASSKGFGTSYTFGSGTRLTVV.

The chain has TRBV7-2 and TRBJ2-7, with 10 positions matching TRBD2. Per germline, CDR1 SGHTA and CDR2 FQGNSA. With 5 bases clipped from V and 7 bases from J, the junction kept 11 bases outside the gene matches. The CDR3 length is 15 residues. DNA of the CDR3: TGTGCCAGCAGCCCAGAGGCTAGCGGGAGATCAGAGCAGTACTTC. Translated: CASSPEASGRSEQYF.

The chain uses TRBV5-1 and TRBJ2-1, with a tentative D call TRBD1 (6 bases). Germline loops: CDR1 SGHRS, CDR2 YFSETQ. CDR3 length equals 16 residues. Trimming cost V 5 bases and J 4 bases, with 19 bases left between them. CDR3 amino acids: CASRDGGGLSYNEQFF. CDR3 nucleotide sequence: TGCGCCAGCAGGGATGGGGGCGGTCTGTCTTACAATGAGCAGTTCTTC.

The rearrangement links TRBV11-2 to TRBJ2-7; either TRBD1 or TRBD2 may supply D (5 bases each). V lost 4 bases and J 3 bases, leaving 7 bases between the germline ends. The CDR3 is 12 amino acids. CDR1 SGHAT and CDR2 FQNNGV come from the germline V gene. The CDR3 sequence is CASSSGHYEQYF. CDR3 in DNA: TGTGCCAGCAGCTCGGGGCACTACGAGCAGTACTTC. Full variable domain (rest looked up from reference TRBV11-2 and TRBJ2-7): EAGVAQSPRYKIIEKRQSVAFWCNPISGHATLYWYQQILGQGPKLLIQFQNNGVVDDSQLPKDRFSAERLKGVDSTLKIQPAKLEDSAVYLCASSSGHYEQYFGPGTRLTVT.

This chain joins TRBV19 and TRBJ1-2; possibly TRBD1 for D (6 bases). This CDR3 has 15 residues. V was shortened by 2 bases and J by 3 bases, with 13 bases between the two germline ends. Germline CDR1 and CDR2: LNHDA and SQIVND (reference sequence). The CDR3 here is CASSIWGARDYGYTF. For the CDR3, the DNA is TGTGCCAGTAGTATATGGGGGGCCCGGGACTATGGCTACACCTTC.

This chain links TRBV7-2 with TRBJ2-1; TRBD1 matches 7 bases. Losses at the gene ends were 6 bases for V and 8 bases for J; bases not matched to a gene: 7. The CDR3 spans 13 residues. Germline V gene lookup returns CDR1 SGHTA and CDR2 FQGNSA. CDR3 sequence: CASSRQGPDEQFF. The CDR3 DNA reads as TGTGCCAGCAGTAGACAGGGACCCGATGAGCAGTTCTTC.

CDR3 sequence reads: CASSLVADLSYEQYF. The CDR3 nucleotides are TGTGCCAGCAGCTTAGTGGCAGACCTCTCCTACGAGCAGTACTTC. V usage is TRBV7-8 and J usage is TRBJ2-7; the D is unclear. Trimming took 1 base from V and 0 from J, leaving 10 bases between them. This CDR3 is built from 15 residues. The germline V gene has CDR1 SGHVS and CDR2 FQNEAQ.

This clone was observed once. The chain couples TRBV7-2 to TRBJ1-1; D is possibly TRBD1 (6 bases). Germline lookup yields CDR1 SGHTA and CDR2 FQGNSA. The ends were cut back, 4 bases at V and 8 bases at J, with 11 bases in the middle. The CDR3 is 12 residues long. In nucleotides, the CDR3 is TGTGCCAGCAGCTCGACAGGATACGAAGCTTTCTTT. Its protein is CASSSTGYEAFF. The entire variable domain, with the rest obtained from reference TRBV7-2 and TRBJ1-1, is as follows: GAGVSQSPSNKVTEKGKDVELRCDPISGHTALYWYRQSLGQGLEFLIYFQGNSAPDKSGLPSDRFSAERTGGSVSTLTIQRTQQEDSAVYLCASSSTGYEAFFGQGTRLTVV.

This clone occurred once. This sequence joins TRBV2 and TRBJ2-2; D uncertain. The germline gives CDR1 SNHLY, CDR2 FYNNEI. The V and J ends lost 5 bases and 3 bases respectively, with 7 bases between them. The CDR3 has 13 residues. This CDR3 reads CASSREDTGELFF. The CDR3 coding sequence is TGTGCCAGCAGTCGAGAGGACACCGGGGAGCTGTTTTTT.

The rearrangement links TRBV30 to TRBJ2-7, with 10 bases lining up with TRBD1. This CDR3 is built from 13 residues. V was pared by 4 bases and J by 7 bases, with 7 bases of the junction left unmatched. The germline gives CDR1 GTSNPN, CDR2 SVGIG (reference sequence). This chain's CDR3 is CAWKDRGAGEQYF. Here the CDR3 DNA reads TGTGCCTGGAAGGACAGGGGGGCTGGAGAGCAGTACTTC.

The chain joins TRBV28 to TRBJ1-2; no clear D. This CDR3 region has 11 residues. Trimming removed 6 bases at V and 5 bases at J, with 7 bases between. Germline CDR1 reads MDHEN; CDR2 reads SYDVKM. The CDR3: CASSQEYGYTF. The CDR3 nucleotides are TGTGCCAGCAGCCAGGAGTATGGCTACACCTTC.

This clone came up a few times. J is TRBJ2-5 and V is TRBV5-1; no reliable D call. In germline, CDR1 is SGHRS, CDR2 YFSETQ. The CDR3 is 15 amino acids. With 4 bases removed from V and 2 bases from J, the gap between germline ends came to 15 bases. The CDR3 coding sequence is TGCGCCAGCAGCCGGGCCCCCAGCGTACAAGAGACCCAGTACTTC. It translates to CASSRAPSVQETQYF.

As for this clone: Other DNA sequences in the sample encode the same CDR3. This sequence joins TRBV18 and TRBJ2-5; D call uncertain. The CDR3 is made up of 13 amino acids. The germline V gene has CDR1 KGHSH and CDR2 LQKENI. V lost 6 bases, J lost 1 base, and 9 bases lay in between. The DNA of the CDR3 is TGTGCCAGCTCCCCAAACTCCCAAGAGACCCAGTACTTC. Translated, it gives CASSPNSQETQYF.

This clone was picked up one time. This chain uses TRBV5-6 with TRBJ1-2; maybe TRBD1 (5 bases). The germline gives CDR1 SGHDT, CDR2 YYEEEE. Trimming removed 6 bases at V and 5 bases at J, with 20 bases between. The CDR3 runs 15 residues. The CDR3 loop is CASKGRQLMDYGYTF. CDR3 nucleotide sequence: TGTGCCAGCAAGGGGCGTCAGTTGATGGATTATGGCTACACCTTC.

The genes are TRBV2 and TRBJ1-6; perhaps TRBD1 as D (6 bases). Trimming took off 6 bases at V and 4 bases at J, with 13 bases between the two ends. The CDR3 has 15 residues. Germline lookup yields CDR1 SNHLY and CDR2 FYNNEI. CDR3 nucleotides: TGTGCCAGCAGCGAATCCGGGACATATAATTCACCCCTCCACTTT. As protein: CASSESGTYNSPLHF.

The rearrangement uses TRBV28 and TRBJ2-3; the D call may be TRBD1 or TRBD2 (7 bases each). Germline V gives CDR1 MDHEN, CDR2 SYDVKM. V was pared by 3 bases and J by 3 bases, with 28 bases between. The CDR3 contains 20 residues. The CDR3 DNA reads as TGTGCCAGCAGTTTCACCTCCAACGGGCGGGGGCCCAGGGGGACAGATACGCAGTATTTT. Protein sequence: CASSFTSNGRGPRGTDTQYF.

The genes are TRBV30 and TRBJ1-2, with 7 bases lining up with TRBD1. The CDR3 consists of 16 residues. Germline assignment: CDR1 GTSNPN and CDR2 SVGIG (reference sequence). Trimming removed 2 bases from V and 8 bases from J; junction bases left unmatched: 17. The CDR3: CAWSLGQVNNPLGYTF. CDR3 nucleotide sequence: TGTGCCTGGAGTTTAGGACAGGTCAATAACCCTCTGGGCTACACCTTC.

The rearrangement links TRBV6-6 to TRBJ2-2, with D possibly being TRBD1 or TRBD2 (5 bases each). Germline V gives CDR1 MNHNY, CDR2 SVGAGI (reference sequence). V shed 8 bases and J shed 2 bases, with 15 bases lying between them. The CDR3 is 15 residues long. CDR3 loop: CASQTGTLNTGELFF. The CDR3 region has the DNA TGTGCCAGCCAGACCGGGACGCTAAACACCGGGGAGCTGTTTTTT.

V and J are TRBV9 and TRBJ1-3; 8 positions match TRBD1. V dropped 2 bases and J dropped 2; count of bases not matched to a gene: 6. The germline V gene has CDR1 SGDLS and CDR2 YYNGEE. This CDR3 contains 16 residues. CDR3 nucleotides: TGTGCCAGCAGCGTCCGGGACAGGAATACTGGAAACACCATATATTTT. This translates into CASSVRDRNTGNTIYF.

The chain carries TRBV11-2 and TRBJ2-1; D gene unclear. The CDR3 runs to 13 residues. Per germline, CDR1 SGHAT and CDR2 FQNNGV. V was shortened by 0 bases and J by 10 bases, with 10 bases between the two germline ends. The DNA for the CDR3 is TGTGCCAGCAGCTTAGATCTGAGGAGAGAGCAGTTCTTC. Translating gives CASSLDLRREQFF.

The chain is built from TRBV6-6 and TRBJ1-2; D call uncertain. Germline V gene lookup returns CDR1 MNHNY and CDR2 SVGAGI (reference sequence). This CDR3 has 13 residues. With 7 bases removed from V and 1 base from J, the gap between germline ends came to 10 bases. This CDR3 is CASTPGVNYGYTF. CDR3 sequence (DNA): TGTGCCAGCACCCCCGGGGTTAACTATGGCTACACCTTC.

The chain joins TRBV5-4 to TRBJ1-2; D is unclear. Germline loops: CDR1 SGHNT, CDR2 YYREEE (reference sequence). Trimming cost V 0 bases and J 4 bases, with 13 bases left between them. The CDR3 is 15 residues long. The CDR3 region has the DNA TGTGCCAGCAGCTTGGCCGTTGGGCAGACCTATGGCTACACCTTC. Translating gives CASSLAVGQTYGYTF.

The rearrangement links TRBV9 to TRBJ2-3, with TRBD1 matching 12 bases. Trimming took 4 bases from V and 9 from J; bases not matched to a gene: 15. Germline-derived CDR1 and CDR2 are SGDLS and YYNGEE. This CDR3 spans 17 amino acids. CDR3 amino acids: CASSLRAGTGGQNTQYF. The CDR3 coding sequence is TGTGCCAGCAGCCTCCGAGCCGGGACAGGGGGCCAGAACACGCAGTATTTT.

This rearrangement joins TRBV19 to TRBJ2-1; D is ambiguous. V lost 5 bases and J 8 bases, leaving 13 bases between the germline ends. Per the germline V gene, CDR1 is LNHDA and CDR2 is SQIVND (reference sequence). The CDR3 contains 13 residues. The CDR3 region is CASSDSSHYEQFF. The CDR3 DNA reads TGTGCCAGTAGTGATTCATCCCACTATGAGCAGTTCTTC.